The 23 T cell receptor beta chains below all came from one sample that was sequenced in a study of identical twins. TCRdb used MiXCR to reprocess the 5' RACE reads, holding one entry per CDR3 protein. The table records just over 450,000 distinct CDR3 sequences, 11% to 15% of them present only once. The same data also contributed to another study, on yellow fever vaccine responses in identical twins.

Material for sequencing was CD4+ T cells sorted from blood. The origin of the receptors is a woman between 18 and 29 years old in good health.

This clonotype was observed a handful of times. This chain links TRBV7-9 with TRBJ2-1; D is possibly TRBD2 (5 bases). V lost 2 bases, J lost 9 bases, and 17 bases lay in between. The CDR3 loop spans 15 amino acids. Germline V lookup: CDR1 SEHNR, CDR2 FQNEAQ (reference sequence). CDR3 DNA sequence: TGTGCCAGCAGCTTAACCCGAGGGCCCCGCAGTGAGCAGTTCTTC. Residues: CASSLTRGPRSEQFF.

The chain has TRBV7-8 and TRBJ2-7; tentative D call: TRBD2 (6 bases). CDR1 and CDR2 (germline): SGHVS, FQNEAQ. The CDR3 contains 14 residues. The germline V and J ends were trimmed by 5 bases and 5 bases, with 16 bases remaining between them. The CDR3 nucleotides are TGTGCCAGCAGCCAAAGGGCCGGGGGTCACGAGCAGTACTTC. It yields the protein CASSQRAGGHEQYF.

This clonotype was observed a few times. V is TRBV14 and J is TRBJ1-1; no clear D. There are 13 residues in the CDR3. V was shortened by 4 bases and J by 0 bases, with 6 bases between the two germline ends. From germline, CDR1 is SGHDN and CDR2 FVKESK. The CDR3 region is CASSLHLNTEAFF. The CDR3 DNA follows: TGTGCCAGCAGCCTCCACCTGAACACTGAAGCTTTCTTT.

This clonotype showed up many times. The rearrangement uses TRBV15 and TRBJ2-1, with D perhaps matching TRBD2 (5 bases). The CDR3 spans 14 residues. Trimming left V 3 bases short and J 6 bases short, with 12 bases between. Germline V gene data show CDR1 as LNHNV and CDR2 as YYDKDF (reference sequence). CDR3 nucleotide sequence: TGTGCCACCAGCAGGTTACTAGGTAGCAATGAGCAGTTCTTC. It is translated as CATSRLLGSNEQFF.

This rearrangement joins TRBV15 to TRBJ1-2; D is undetermined. Trimming stripped 0 bases from V and 4 bases from J, with 6 bases between. CDR3 length equals 13 residues. Germline CDR1 is LNHNV and CDR2 is YYDKDF (reference sequence). The CDR3 is CATSRDSIYGYTF. The CDR3 nucleotides read TGTGCCACCAGCAGAGACAGTATCTATGGCTACACCTTC.

The chain is built from TRBV5-6 and TRBJ2-6; D may be TRBD2 (5 bases). From germline, CDR1 is SGHDT and CDR2 YYEEEE. V was cut by 6 bases and J by 5 bases, with 27 bases left in between. This CDR3 is 19 amino acids long. Written as DNA, the CDR3 is TGTGCCAGCAACCCCGGAGGAGAGGGTGGGGTTAGGAGGGCCAACGTCCTGACTTTC. Translating gives CASNPGGEGGVRRANVLTF.

This chain connects TRBV28 to TRBJ2-1, with TRBD2 matching over 11 bases. This CDR3 has 15 amino acids. Unmatched junction bases numbered 8, after V lost 3 bases and J lost 10 bases. The germline V gene encodes CDR1 MDHEN and CDR2 SYDVKM. CDR3 in amino acids: CASSFRLAGGREQFF. The CDR3 region has the DNA TGTGCCAGCAGTTTCAGGCTAGCGGGAGGTAGGGAGCAGTTCTTC.

This chain uses TRBV20-1 with TRBJ1-5; D is undetermined. Per germline, CDR1 DFQATT and CDR2 SNEGSKA (reference sequence). V was pared by 6 bases and J by 0 bases, with 12 bases between. This CDR3 is built from 14 residues. The CDR3 region is CSAAPGASNQPQHF. As DNA, the CDR3 is TGCAGTGCCGCCCCCGGCGCTAGCAATCAGCCCCAGCATTTT.

This clonotype was found a few times. The genes are TRBV7-2 and TRBJ2-2; 13 nucleotides agree with TRBD2. The CDR3 covers 16 residues. Trimming cost V 3 bases and J 7 bases; bases outside gene matches: 5. Per germline, CDR1 SGHTA and CDR2 FQGNSA. The CDR3 spells CASSFTSGGAVGELFF. The DNA for the CDR3 is TGTGCCAGCAGCTTCACTAGCGGGGGGGCCGTCGGGGAGCTGTTTTTT.

This chain links TRBV6-5 with TRBJ2-1, with TRBD2 matching 10 bases. V gave up 2 bases and J gave up 7 bases; unmatched junction bases: 8. Germline V gives CDR1 MNHEY, CDR2 SVGAGI. This CDR3 has 16 residues. The CDR3 loop reads CASSYPAGGPVNEQFF. The CDR3 coding sequence is TGTGCCAGCAGTTACCCAGCGGGGGGGCCGGTTAATGAGCAGTTCTTC.

The gene calls are TRBV7-9 and TRBJ2-1; a weak D match, TRBD2 (6 bases). V was shortened by 4 bases and J by 10 bases, with 20 bases between the two germline ends. The CDR3 runs 15 residues. Germline CDR1 and CDR2: SEHNR and FQNEAQ (reference sequence). CDR3 sequence (DNA): TGTGCCAGCAGCTACGGGATAGCGGCTGGCGGGGAGCAGTTCTTC. Translating gives CASSYGIAAGGEQFF.

The sample holds a few counts of this clonotype. This sequence joins TRBV14 and TRBJ1-1; D ambiguous. CDR1 and CDR2 (germline): SGHDN, FVKESK. V gave up 0 bases and J gave up 3 bases, with 23 bases separating them. This CDR3 is 19 amino acids long. DNA of the CDR3: TGTGCCAGCAGCCAAGACCGGACTTTTGCCGCCACCTGGGACACTGAAGCTTTCTTT. Amino acids: CASSQDRTFAATWDTEAFF.

This clonotype was counted a few times. The chain couples TRBV28 to TRBJ2-5, with D possibly being TRBD1 (6 bases). Germline V lookup: CDR1 MDHEN, CDR2 SYDVKM. CDR3 size: 14 residues. V lost 6 bases, J lost 0 bases, and 11 bases lay in between. The CDR3 spells CASSNGDNQETQYF. The CDR3 nucleotides are TGTGCCAGCAGCAACGGGGACAACCAAGAGACCCAGTACTTC. The variable domain in full, completed from reference TRBV28 and TRBJ2-5, reads DVKVTQSSRYLVKRTGEKVFLECVQDMDHENMFWYRQDPGLGLRLIYFSYDVKMKEKGDIPEGYSVSREKKERFSLILESASTNQTSMYLCASSNGDNQETQYFGPGTRLLVL.

The chain employs TRBV29-1 and TRBJ2-1; the match to TRBD2 covers 13 bases. Per the germline V gene, CDR1 is SQVTM and CDR2 is ANQGSEA. The CDR3 is 17 amino acids. Trimming removed 4 bases from V and 5 bases from J; junction bases left unmatched: 11. The CDR3 coding sequence is TGCAGCGTTGCGGCACTAGCGGGAGGGCCTCCCGACAATGAGCAGTTCTTC. As protein: CSVAALAGGPPDNEQFF.

The chain employs TRBV20-1 and TRBJ2-7; TRBD1 matches 8 bases. From germline, CDR1 is DFQATT and CDR2 SNEGSKA (reference sequence). CDR3 length: 14 amino acids. Trimming cost V 3 bases and J 5 bases; bases outside gene matches: 9. CDR3: CSARRTGFFDEQYF. In nucleotides, the CDR3 is TGCAGTGCTAGGCGGACAGGGTTCTTCGACGAGCAGTACTTC.

This clonotype was observed a few times. V and J are TRBV7-9 and TRBJ2-5; either TRBD1 or TRBD2 may supply D (6 bases each). Trimming stripped 5 bases from V and 5 bases from J, with 18 bases between. There are 15 residues in the CDR3. Germline CDR1 SEHNR, CDR2 FQNEAQ (reference sequence). The CDR3 is CASSIARGRDETQYF. CDR3 bases: TGTGCCAGCAGCATCGCTCGGGGGCGGGATGAGACCCAGTACTTC.

V and J are TRBV20-1 and TRBJ2-3, with D possibly being TRBD2 (6 bases). CDR3 length: 13 residues. V shed 3 bases and J shed 5 bases, with 12 bases lying between them. Germline V gene lookup returns CDR1 DFQATT and CDR2 SNEGSKA (reference sequence). The CDR3 spells CSARLEGVDTQYF. The DNA for the CDR3 is TGCAGTGCTAGGTTGGAGGGAGTAGATACGCAGTATTTT.

J is TRBJ1-1 and V is TRBV7-2, with 7 bases aligning to TRBD1. This CDR3 comprises 13 residues. Losses at the gene ends were 5 bases for V and 6 bases for J; bases not matched to a gene: 6. CDR1 and CDR2 from the germline V gene are SGHTA and FQGNSA. CDR3 in DNA: TGTGCCAGCAGCACTCAGGGGGGGTCTGAAGCTTTCTTT. Translation: CASSTQGGSEAFF.

V is TRBV29-1 and J is TRBJ1-5; tentatively, D is TRBD1 (5 bases). The CDR3 covers 12 residues. Germline V gene lookup returns CDR1 SQVTM and CDR2 ANQGSEA. Trimming stripped 6 bases from V and 4 bases from J, with 10 bases between. DNA of the CDR3: TGCAGCGTGACAGTTGGGAATCAGCCCCAGCATTTT. It translates to CSVTVGNQPQHF. Using reference TRBV29-1 and TRBJ1-5 for the parts outside the CDR3, the full variable domain is SAVISQKPSRDICQRGTSLTIQCQVDSQVTMMFWYRQQPGQSLTLIATANQGSEATYESGFVIDKFPISRPNLTFSTLTVSNMSPEDSSIYLCSVTVGNQPQHFGDGTRLSIL.

This rearrangement joins TRBV6-2 or TRBV6-3 to TRBJ2-1; 15 positions match TRBD2. CDR3 length: 16 residues. J lost 5 bases, V lost 5 bases, and 4 bases had no gene match. Germline V CDR1 and CDR2: MNHEY, SVGEGT. DNA of the CDR3: TGTGCCAGCAGTACCCGGACTAGCGGGAGGGACAATGAGCAGTTCTTC. Translated: CASSTRTSGRDNEQFF.

This clonotype was counted ten times or more. The chain is built from TRBV29-1 and TRBJ2-7, with D maybe TRBD1 (6 bases). CDR1 is SQVTM, CDR2 ANQGSEA, per germline. The CDR3 consists of 13 residues. V was cut by 6 bases and J by 1 base, with 13 bases left in between. DNA for the CDR3: TGCAGCGTGACCCGGACAGTATCCTACGAGCAGTACTTC. Protein product: CSVTRTVSYEQYF.

This clonotype was counted at least ten times. This chain connects TRBV7-2 to TRBJ2-3; tentative D call: TRBD2 (7 bases). Germline CDR1 reads SGHTA; CDR2 reads FQGNSA. The CDR3 covers 17 residues. V shed 1 base and J shed 4 bases, with 18 bases lying between them. The CDR3 region is CASSLVGGGGAADTQYF. CDR3 nucleotides: TGTGCCAGCAGCTTAGTAGGTGGTGGGGGGGCAGCAGATACGCAGTATTTT.

This clonotype was counted only a few times. The CDR3: CASAGPGEQYF. CDR3 DNA sequence: TGTGCCAGCGCCGGGCCTGGCGAGCAGTACTTC. V gene TRBV3-1 combines with J gene TRBJ2-7; D ambiguous. There are 11 residues in the CDR3. V lost 8 bases, J lost 6 bases, and 11 bases lay in between. Germline CDR1 reads LGHDT; CDR2 reads YNNKEL (reference sequence).